The next 26 T cell receptor beta chains were all read from a single sample in a study of T cell clonotyping in hematopoietic cell transplantation. Sequencing was performed with immunoSEQ multiplex PCR; in TCRdb, only in-frame clones are kept and a portion is missing. The profile shows 11,000 to 15,000 clones, about 93% of them singletons. The sample in question was PBMCs, obtained 30 days after allogeneic stem cell transplant. Receptors were obtained from a male patient between 60 and 69 years old who had an allogeneic stem cell transplant from an unrelated donor, so the T cells may come from the graft donor. Some clones in this sample may be carry-over from other donors' samples.

V usage is TRBV2 and J usage is TRBJ1-1; no firm D call. V lost 4 bases and J lost 0, with 9 bases in between. This CDR3 region has 14 residues. Germline V gives CDR1 SNHLY, CDR2 FYNNEI. Here the CDR3 reads CASSVKFLNTEAFF. As DNA, the CDR3 is TGTGCCAGCAGTGTGAAGTTTTTGAACACTGAAGCTTTCTTT.

In this sample, this clone turned up once. The chain joins TRBV5-6 to TRBJ1-4; TRBD1 matches 8 bases. The CDR3 contains 13 residues. The germline V gene encodes CDR1 SGHDT and CDR2 YYEEEE. V was clipped by 4 bases and J by 10 bases; unmatched bases: 6. The CDR3, as DNA: TGTGCCAGCAGCGTAGGACAGGGACGAAAACTGTTTTTT. This translates into CASSVGQGRKLFF. The full variable domain, rest sourced from reference TRBV5-6 and TRBJ1-4, is DAGVTQSPTHLIKTRGQQVTLRCSPKSGHDTVSWYQQALGQGPQFIFQYYEEEERQRGNFPDRFSGHQFPNYSSELNVNALLLGDSALYLCASSVGQGRKLFFGSGTQLSVL.

The V gene is TRBV5-6, the J gene TRBJ2-7; D is possibly TRBD1 or TRBD2 (5 bases each). Per the germline V gene, CDR1 is SGHDT and CDR2 is YYEEEE. The CDR3 runs 14 residues. The V gene lost 2 bases and the J gene lost 3 bases, with 12 bases spanning the gap. CDR3 region: CASSLGDGRYEQYF. CDR3 nucleotide sequence: TGTGCCAGCAGCTTAGGGGACGGACGCTACGAGCAGTACTTC.

The chain couples TRBV6-5 to TRBJ1-5; D call uncertain. CDR3 size: 15 residues. V lost 7 bases and J lost 2, with 15 bases in between. From germline, CDR1 is MNHEY and CDR2 SVGAGI. In nucleotides, the CDR3 is TGTGCCAGCACCGAATCTGGGTCCGGCAATCAGCCCCAGCATTTT. Translating it yields CASTESGSGNQPQHF.

This clone was recorded once. The J gene is TRBJ2-1, the V gene TRBV2, with 7 bases fitting TRBD1. The CDR3 is 15 residues long. The V and J ends lost 5 bases and 2 bases, in that order; junction bases with no gene match: 6. In germline, CDR1 is SNHLY, CDR2 FYNNEI. This CDR3 reads CASSTRQGAYNEQFF. The CDR3 coding sequence is TGTGCCAGCAGTACCCGACAGGGAGCCTACAATGAGCAGTTCTTC.

The gene calls are TRBV7-2 and TRBJ1-6; D not certain. V was shortened by 1 base and J by 13 bases, with 17 bases between the two germline ends. From germline, CDR1 is SGHTA and CDR2 FQGNSA. The CDR3 runs to 15 residues. The CDR3 loop is CASSLDGSGRRPLHF. The CDR3 DNA reads as TGTGCCAGCAGCTTAGACGGAAGCGGACGCCGTCCCCTCCACTTT.

The chain couples TRBV6-5 to TRBJ2-2; a weak D match, TRBD1 (6 bases). Germline CDR1 MNHEY, CDR2 SVGAGI. CDR3 length: 14 residues. V was trimmed by 6 bases and J by 4 bases, leaving 12 bases between them. This CDR3 is CASRVGTLTGELFF. The CDR3 bases are TGTGCCAGCAGAGTTGGGACACTCACCGGGGAGCTGTTTTTT.

The chain links TRBV10-3 to TRBJ1-2; weak D call: TRBD1 (6 bases). The CDR3 is made up of 13 amino acids. The V end lost 4 bases, the J end lost 7 bases, and 13 bases lay between the germline ends. CDR1 ENHRY and CDR2 SYGVKD come from the germline V gene. The CDR3 loop is CAISVAGEGGYTF. In nucleotides, the CDR3 is TGTGCCATCAGTGTCGCAGGGGAGGGTGGCTACACCTTC.

V is TRBV19 and J is TRBJ1-2, with D perhaps TRBD1 (6 bases). Germline CDR1 and CDR2: LNHDA and SQIVND (reference sequence). This CDR3 is built from 15 residues. V was pared by 1 base and J by 2 bases, with 11 bases between. CDR3 region: CASSIGGGTNYGYTF. CDR3 DNA: TGTGCCAGTAGTATAGGGGGGGGCACGAACTATGGCTACACCTTC. Filled out from reference TRBV19 and TRBJ1-2, the complete variable domain reads DGGITQSPKYLFRKEGQNVTLSCEQNLNHDAMYWYRQDPGQGLRLIYYSQIVNDFQKGDIAEGYSVSREKKESFPLTVTSAQKNPTAFYLCASSIGGGTNYGYTFGSGTRLTVV.

This clone has only a few counts. This chain joins TRBV9 and TRBJ2-2; weak D call: TRBD1 (6 bases). The CDR3 sequence is 14 residues long. The ends were cut back, 3 bases at V and 4 bases at J, with 10 bases in the middle. CDR1 is SGDLS, CDR2 YYNGEE, per germline. For the CDR3, the DNA is TGTGCCAGCAGCGGGACAGTACCCACCGGGGAGCTGTTTTTT. Its protein product is CASSGTVPTGELFF.

The J gene is TRBJ1-2, the V gene TRBV28; 10 bases agree with TRBD1. Germline CDR1 MDHEN, CDR2 SYDVKM. Trimming cost V 4 bases and J 3 bases; bases outside gene matches: 5. This CDR3 comprises 15 residues. The CDR3 nucleotides read TGTGCCAGCAGTTCTCCGGGACAGGGGCACTATGGCTACACCTTC. Its protein product is CASSSPGQGHYGYTF.

This sequence joins TRBV28 and TRBJ2-7; maybe TRBD1 (7 bases). CDR1 and CDR2 from the germline V gene are MDHEN and SYDVKM. This CDR3 contains 19 residues. Trimming removed 4 bases at V and 3 bases at J, with 28 bases between. The CDR3 DNA sequence: TGTGCCAGCAGTTCTGTGACAGGGACTGGTCAAGGTGGGGTCTACGAGCAGTACTTC. Its translation: CASSSVTGTGQGGVYEQYF.

The chain employs TRBV6-5 and TRBJ1-6, with D maybe TRBD1 (6 bases). Trimming cost V 7 bases and J 11 bases, with 15 bases left between them. CDR3 length: 13 amino acids. Germline V gene data show CDR1 as MNHEY and CDR2 as SVGAGI. CDR3 DNA sequence: TGTGCCAGCAAGGTGGAACAGGGAACACCCCTCCACTTT. Its protein product is CASKVEQGTPLHF.

This clone was seen a few times. The sample contains more than one DNA sequence encoding this CDR3. The gene calls are TRBV5-1 and TRBJ1-1, with 8 bases matching TRBD1. This CDR3 spans 14 amino acids. V shed 4 bases and J 1 base; nucleotides not matched to a gene: 3. Germline V CDR1 and CDR2: SGHRS, YFSETQ. CDR3 bases: TGCGCCAGCAGCACCGGACAGGGGAACACTGAAGCTTTCTTT. Protein sequence: CASSTGQGNTEAFF.

This sequence joins TRBV6-5 and TRBJ2-7; D remains ambiguous. Germline assignment: CDR1 MNHEY and CDR2 SVGAGI. Deletions cut 2 bases from V and 0 bases from J, with 8 bases between. This CDR3 spans 14 amino acids. The CDR3 DNA follows: TGTGCCAGCAGTTACCTGGACGGCTCCTACGAGCAGTACTTC. Residues: CASSYLDGSYEQYF.

The chain joins TRBV4-1 to TRBJ2-1; TRBD2 agrees at 8 bases. V lost 1 base to trimming and J lost 8 bases; unmatched junction nucleotides: 7. Germline CDR1 is MGHRA and CDR2 is YSYEKL. This CDR3 contains 15 residues. The CDR3 is CASSQAGGLLDEQFF. In DNA, the CDR3 is TGCGCCAGCAGCCAAGCGGGGGGGCTTTTAGATGAGCAGTTCTTC.

The chain joins TRBV4-1 to TRBJ1-1, with TRBD1 matching over 9 bases. This CDR3 has 17 residues. Germline values: CDR1 MGHRA, CDR2 YSYEKL. Trimming removed 4 bases from V and 5 bases from J; junction bases left unmatched: 14. The chain's CDR3 is CASSPMALGQGRTEAFF. Written as DNA, the CDR3 is TGCGCCAGCAGCCCAATGGCCCTGGGACAGGGTCGTACTGAAGCTTTCTTT.

The chain has TRBV6-6 and TRBJ1-4, with unresolved D. Germline V lookup: CDR1 MNHNY, CDR2 SVGAGI (reference sequence). This CDR3 has 14 amino acids. With 1 base removed from V and 2 bases from J, the gap between germline ends came to 5 bases. CDR3 DNA: TGTGCCAGCAGTTACTACTCCACTAATGAAAAACTGTTTTTT. This encodes CASSYYSTNEKLFF.

V usage is TRBV6-5 and J usage is TRBJ1-5, with 9 bases fitting TRBD1. The CDR3 contains 14 residues. Germline V CDR1 and CDR2: MNHEY, SVGAGI. The V and J ends lost 6 bases and 8 bases, in that order; junction bases with no gene match: 8. The CDR3 spells CASSRDRVGKPQHF. In nucleotides, the CDR3 is TGTGCCAGCAGCCGGGACAGGGTGGGGAAGCCCCAGCATTTT.

The CDR3 region is CASSFLTDTQYF. The CDR3, as DNA: TGTGCCAGCAGCTTTTTGACAGATACGCAGTATTTT. This chain connects TRBV13 to TRBJ2-3; D unclear. Trimming shortened V by 3 bases and J by 3 bases, and 4 bases separated the two germline ends. In germline, CDR1 is PRHDT, CDR2 FYEKMQ (reference sequence). This CDR3 comprises 12 residues.

This chain connects TRBV4-1 to TRBJ2-3; the match to TRBD2 covers 7 bases. V dropped 4 bases and J dropped 1; count of bases not matched to a gene: 14. The germline gives CDR1 MGHRA, CDR2 YSYEKL. The CDR3 contains 18 residues. CDR3 protein: CASSPLSGGGQGTDTQYF. Here the CDR3 DNA reads TGCGCCAGCAGCCCCCTCTCTGGGGGGGGTCAGGGCACAGATACGCAGTATTTT.

J is TRBJ1-1 and V is TRBV7-9, with TRBD1 matching 7 bases. Germline CDR1 SEHNR, CDR2 FQNEAQ (reference sequence). This CDR3 region has 12 residues. Trimming cost V 5 bases and J 11 bases; bases outside gene matches: 8. The CDR3 reads CASSNHRGPAFF. DNA for the CDR3: TGTGCCAGCAGCAACCACAGGGGACCGGCTTTCTTT.

V is TRBV19 and J is TRBJ1-2; D remains ambiguous. The CDR3 loop spans 12 amino acids. Germline-derived CDR1 and CDR2 are LNHDA and SQIVND (reference sequence). Trimming stripped 5 bases from V and 10 bases from J, with 14 bases between. The CDR3 coding sequence is TGTGCCAGTAGTTGGGCGGAAGGCCACTACACCTTC. Protein product: CASSWAEGHYTF.

This chain connects TRBV29-1 to TRBJ2-7; D is undetermined. CDR1 is SQVTM and CDR2 is ANQGSEA in the germline V gene. With 0 bases removed from V and 7 bases from J, the gap between germline ends came to 10 bases. This CDR3 region has 12 residues. The CDR3: CSVEDFGQEQYF. The CDR3 DNA sequence: TGCAGCGTTGAAGATTTCGGGCAGGAGCAGTACTTC.

The chain couples TRBV19 to TRBJ1-2; TRBD1 might be the D (6 bases). This CDR3 is 14 amino acids long. Germline CDR1 LNHDA, CDR2 SQIVND (reference sequence). V was cut by 3 bases and J by 7 bases, with 15 bases left in between. The CDR3, as DNA: TGTGCCAGTAGTATCTCGGGGGCGAATCGTGGCTACACCTTC. Residues: CASSISGANRGYTF.

The rearrangement uses TRBV5-6 and TRBJ2-7; 9 bases match TRBD1. CDR3 length equals 15 residues. Germline CDR1 reads SGHDT; CDR2 reads YYEEEE. Trimming at V came to 4 bases and at J to 3 bases, leaving 8 bases not matched to a gene. DNA for the CDR3: TGTGCCAGCAGCCCCTGGACAGGGGAAATCTACGAGCAGTACTTC. Translating it yields CASSPWTGEIYEQYF.